One T cell receptor beta chain is described in this entry. The antigen is unknown. The V gene's germline CDR1 is ENHRY and CDR2 SYGVKD. The junction had 10 bases not matched to a gene; V was cut back by 10 bases and J by 5 bases. This CDR3 has 13 amino acids. This record comes from a study of cytomegalovirus exposure and HLA in healthy donors. Study-wide background: An analysis done earlier identified 117 million unique TCR beta sequences from around 180 million T cells.

The PCR made use of 60 Vbeta and 13 Jbeta primers. TCRdb's copy holds only in-frame clones and misses some; the assay was immunoSEQ multiplex PCR. Among roughly 130,000 clones listed, 73% were seen once. Notes on the study in general: Several V segments, TRBV6-2 and TRBV6-3 among them, could not be told apart and were dropped.

The sequenced sample consisted of PBMCs. The clonotype originates from a woman between 35 and 50 years old in good health and CMV-seropositive. This chain joins TRBV10-3 and TRBJ1-2; 7 bases match TRBD1. This chain's CDR3 is CATLQGSFYGYTF. For the CDR3, the DNA is TGTGCCACTCTACAGGGGTCGTTTTATGGCTACACCTTC.